Listed below are T cell receptor beta chains from one sample, sequenced in a study of CD8 T cells in ankylosing spondylitis. TCRdb reprocessed the 5' RACE reads with MiXCR, giving one entry per CDR3 protein. This table holds about 220,000 distinct CDR3 sequences, under 30% found once. The sample comprised blood, either unsorted or a sorted T cell fraction (not recorded which). The origin of the receptors is a male donor with ankylosing spondylitis or in good health (not recorded which). Each CDR3 is given with its conserved first and last residue. A D gene is named only where the DNA matches it firmly. Expanded clones are given a class, and other clones once, few, many or no size at all.

J | V | size | D | CDR3 | DNA
TRBJ2-1 | TRBV5-1 | NA | NA | CASSKGTDLGEQFF | TGCGCCAGCAGCAAAGGGACTGACTTAGGCGAGCAGTTCTTC
TRBJ2-1 | TRBV29-1 | few | TRBD2 | CSVESSGRAWEQFF | TGCAGCGTTGAAAGTAGCGGGAGGGCCTGGGAGCAGTTCTTC
TRBJ2-1 | TRBV6-5 | many | TRBD1 | CASSYKGQGDFNEQFF | TGTGCCAGCAGTTACAAGGGACAGGGTGATTTCAATGAGCAGTTCTTC
TRBJ2-3 | TRBV20-1 | many | NA | CSASGSPPSTDTQYF | TGCAGTGCTAGCGGCAGCCCCCCTAGCACAGATACGCAGTATTTT
TRBJ1-2 | TRBV6-5 | many | TRBD1 | CASSYSGQGDFSYTF | TGTGCCAGCAGTTACTCGGGACAGGGGGATTTTAGTTACACCTTC
TRBJ1-1 | TRBV28 | many | NA | CASSLGLQGIEAFF | TGTGCCAGCAGTCTGGGGCTACAGGGTATTGAAGCTTTCTTT
TRBJ2-4 | TRBV29-1 | many | NA | CSVPTGAKNIQYF | TGCAGCGTCCCGACAGGCGCTAAAAACATTCAGTACTTC
TRBJ1-4 | TRBV5-5 | many | TRBD1 | CASGTRQGDEKLFF | TGTGCCAGCGGGACGAGACAGGGGGATGAAAAACTGTTTTTT
TRBJ2-3 | TRBV4-2 | NA | TRBD2 | CASSLGTSGSDTQYF | TGTGCCAGCAGCCTGGGGACTAGCGGGAGTGATACGCAGTATTTT
TRBJ2-2 | TRBV20-1 | once | TRBD2 | CSARGTSGMDGELFF | TGCAGTGCTAGGGGGACTAGCGGGATGGACGGGGAGCTGTTTTTT
TRBJ1-2 | TRBV12-3/TRBV12-4 | NA | NA | CASSLEKYGYTF | TGTGCCAGCAGTTTGGAGAAGTATGGCTACACCTTC
TRBJ1-1 | TRBV20-1 | NA | NA | CSARGGDTEAFF | TGCAGTGCTAGAGGGGGGGACACTGAAGCTTTCTTT
TRBJ1-1 | TRBV12-3/TRBV12-4 | many | NA | CASSSYNRGRSTEAFF | TGTGCCAGCAGTTCGTACAACCGGGGACGTTCGACTGAAGCTTTCTTT
TRBJ2-4 | TRBV9 | many | NA | CASSGPPEIPGVAKNIQYF | TGTGCCAGCAGCGGCCCCCCGGAGATACCAGGGGTAGCCAAAAACATTCAGTACTTC
TRBJ2-1 | TRBV6-1 | NA | TRBD2 | CASSELAGDNNEQFF | TGTGCCAGCAGTGAACTAGCGGGAGACAACAATGAGCAGTTCTTC
TRBJ1-1 | TRBV5-1 | many | NA | CASGTSVNTEAFF | TGCGCCAGCGGGACCTCCGTCAACACTGAAGCTTTCTTT
TRBJ2-1 | TRBV28 | many | TRBD2 | CASRLAGRGAYNEQFF | TGTGCCAGCAGACTAGCGGGAAGGGGTGCTTACAATGAGCAGTTCTTC
TRBJ2-2 | TRBV12-3/TRBV12-4 | NA | TRBD1 | CASSLDRAGELFF | TGTGCCAGCAGCCTGGACAGGGCCGGGGAGCTGTTTTTT
TRBJ2-1 | TRBV6-1 | few | TRBD2 | CAGSGGSSYNEQFF | TGTGCCGGTTCGGGCGGGAGCTCCTACAATGAGCAGTTCTTC
TRBJ2-7 | TRBV12-3/TRBV12-4 | NA | NA | CASSFEALGNEQYF | TGTGCCAGCAGTTTCGAGGCTCTTGGTAACGAGCAGTACTTC
TRBJ1-3 | TRBV6-1 | many | NA | CASSEKRVSGNTIYF | TGTGCCAGCAGTGAAAAAAGGGTCTCTGGAAACACCATATATTTT
TRBJ2-3 | TRBV10-3 | many | TRBD2 | CAISEGLAGASDTQYF | TGTGCCATCAGTGAGGGACTAGCGGGAGCCTCAGATACGCAGTATTTT
TRBJ2-7 | TRBV3-1 | few | TRBD2 | CASTPSREGVQYF | TGTGCCAGCACCCCCTCTCGGGAGGGCGTGCAGTACTTC
TRBJ2-1 | TRBV20-1 | once | NA | CSARAGWYEQFF | TGCAGTGCTAGAGCAGGGTGGTACGAGCAGTTCTTC
TRBJ1-1 | TRBV4-3 | many | NA | CASSQEQLAEAFF | TGCGCCAGCAGCCAAGAACAGCTCGCTGAAGCTTTCTTT
TRBJ2-2 | TRBV5-1 | many | NA | CASSLGDTDTGELFF | TGCGCCAGCAGCTTAGGAGACACGGACACCGGGGAGCTGTTTTTT
TRBJ2-3 | TRBV20-1 | NA | TRBD1 | CSGDRLTDTQYF | TGCAGTGGGGACAGGCTCACAGATACGCAGTATTTT
TRBJ2-7 | TRBV29-1 | NA | NA | CSVEFSYEQYF | TGCAGCGTTGAGTTCTCCTACGAGCAGTACTTC
TRBJ2-3 | TRBV6-1 | once | NA | CASRRGPADTQYF | TGTGCCAGCAGGCGTGGGCCCGCAGATACGCAGTATTTT
TRBJ2-3 | TRBV5-1 | many | TRBD2 | CASSLELAGRTDTQYF | TGCGCCAGCAGCTTGGAACTAGCGGGACGCACAGATACGCAGTATTTT
TRBJ2-7 | TRBV29-1 | NA | NA | CSGKGGEVEYF | TGCAGCGGGAAGGGCGGGGAGGTTGAGTACTTC